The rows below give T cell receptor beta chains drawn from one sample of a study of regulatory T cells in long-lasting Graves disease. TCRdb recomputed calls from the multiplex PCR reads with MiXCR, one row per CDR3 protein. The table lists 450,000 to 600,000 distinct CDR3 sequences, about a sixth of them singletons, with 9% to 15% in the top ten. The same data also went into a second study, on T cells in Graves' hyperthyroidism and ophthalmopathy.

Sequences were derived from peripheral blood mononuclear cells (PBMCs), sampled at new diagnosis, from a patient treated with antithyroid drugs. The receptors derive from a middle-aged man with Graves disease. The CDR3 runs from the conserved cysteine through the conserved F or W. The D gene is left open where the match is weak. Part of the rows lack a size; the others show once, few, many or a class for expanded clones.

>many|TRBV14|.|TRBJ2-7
TGTGCCAGCAGCCAAGGGGTTCCAGCGCGCGAGCAGTACTTC
CASSQGVPAREQYF
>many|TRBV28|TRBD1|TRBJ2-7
TGTGCCAGCAGAACCGACAGGGGGCGCGACTATCTCCGCGAGCAGTACTTC
CASRTDRGRDYLREQYF
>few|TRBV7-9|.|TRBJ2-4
TGTGCCAGCAGCTTTCCTTGGAGCGAGGGCAAAAACATTCAGTACTTC
CASSFPWSEGKNIQYF
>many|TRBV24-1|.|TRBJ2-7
TGTGCCACCAGTGATTTGCGAGGCGAGCAGTACTTC
CATSDLRGEQYF
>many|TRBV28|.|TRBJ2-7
TGTGCCAGCAGTTTAGCTGGCCGGCGGTGGGGCCCGAGCTCCTACGAGCAGTACTTC
CASSLAGRRWGPSSYEQYF
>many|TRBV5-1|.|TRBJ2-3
TGCGCCAGCAGCTTGGAACGCCCTTACCGGACAGATACGCAGTATTTT
CASSLERPYRTDTQYF
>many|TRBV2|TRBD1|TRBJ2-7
TGTGCCAGCAGCCTACAGGGGAGCTCCTACGAGCAGTACTTC
CASSLQGSSYEQYF
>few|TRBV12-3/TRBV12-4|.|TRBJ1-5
TGTGCCAGCCGGTCGGGGGGGTTTCAGCCCCAGCATTTT
CASRSGGFQPQHF
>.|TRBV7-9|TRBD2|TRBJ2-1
TGTGCCAGCAGCTCCCAGGGACTAGCGGGAGCCAGTGAGCAGTTCTTC
CASSSQGLAGASEQFF
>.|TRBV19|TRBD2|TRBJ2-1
TGTGCCAGTAGTATACTGGGACTAGCCAATGAGCAGTTCTTC
CASSILGLANEQFF
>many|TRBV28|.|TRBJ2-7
TGTGCCAGCAGTTTATCAACCTACGAGCAGTACTTC
CASSLSTYEQYF
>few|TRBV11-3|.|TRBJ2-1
TGTGCCAGCGGTTCAGGGCCCCCCACCTACAATGAGCAGTTCTTC
CASGSGPPTYNEQFF
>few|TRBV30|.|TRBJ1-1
TGTGCCTGGAGTGTTCCAGGGGAGACTGAAGCTTTCTTT
CAWSVPGETEAFF
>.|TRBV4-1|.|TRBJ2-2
TGCGCCAGCAGCCAAAGGGGGGTCCGTGGGCGGGAGCGGAACACCGGGGAGCTGTTTTTT
CASSQRGVRGRERNTGELFF
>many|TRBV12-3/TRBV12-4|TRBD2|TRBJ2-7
TGTGCCAGCAGCCCATATTTGGGGCTAGCGGGAGAGAACGAGCAGTACTTC
CASSPYLGLAGENEQYF
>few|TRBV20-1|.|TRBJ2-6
TGCAGTGCTAGCAAGGTAGACAGGCGACTCTCTGGGGCCAACGTCCTGACTTTC
CSASKVDRRLSGANVLTF
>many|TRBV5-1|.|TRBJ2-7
TGCGCCAGCAGTTGGAGACCCGTACTGAGTTTCGAGCAGTACTTC
CASSWRPVLSFEQYF
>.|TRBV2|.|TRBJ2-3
TGTGCCAGCAGTGATAGTAGTAGGAGCACAGATACGCAGTATTTT
CASSDSSRSTDTQYF
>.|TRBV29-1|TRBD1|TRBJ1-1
TGCAGCGTTCCGGGACAGGGGATAATGAACACTGAAGCTTTCTTT
CSVPGQGIMNTEAFF
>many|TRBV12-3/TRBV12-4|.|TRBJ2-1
TGTGCCAGCAGGTCACAGGGGGCGGGGGGTGGAGAGCAGTTCTTC
CASRSQGAGGGEQFF
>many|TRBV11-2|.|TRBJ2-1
TGTGCCAGCAGCACGACCGGGACTGACTACAATGAGCAGTTCTTC
CASSTTGTDYNEQFF
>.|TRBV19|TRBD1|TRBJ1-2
TGTGCCAGTAGTCCGATGGACAGGGAGGACTATGGCTACACCTTC
CASSPMDREDYGYTF
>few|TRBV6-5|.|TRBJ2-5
TGTGCCAGCAGTTTAATAGATCAAGAGACCCAGTACTTC
CASSLIDQETQYF
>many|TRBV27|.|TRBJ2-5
TGTGCCAGCAGTTTATCAGCAGGGGGGTACCAAGAGACCCAGTACTTC
CASSLSAGGYQETQYF
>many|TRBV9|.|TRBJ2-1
TGTGCCAGCAGCGTAGAAGGATTCCACTACAATGAGCAGTTCTTC
CASSVEGFHYNEQFF
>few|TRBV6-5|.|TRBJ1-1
TGTGCCAGCAGTTACGCGGTGACTGAAGCTTTCTTT
CASSYAVTEAFF
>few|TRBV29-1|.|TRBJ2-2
TGCAGCGTGCGAACTAGCACCGGGGAGCTGTTTTTT
CSVRTSTGELFF
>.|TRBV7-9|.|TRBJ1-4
TGTGCCAGCAGCCCAAACAGGCCTAATGAAAAACTGTTTTTT
CASSPNRPNEKLFF
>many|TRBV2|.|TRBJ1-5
TGTGCCAGCAGGCTTCGCTGGGAGGGCAATCAGCCCCAGCATTTT
CASRLRWEGNQPQHF
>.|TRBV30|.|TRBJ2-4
TGTGCCTGGAGCCTCTGGAAGAACATTCAGTACTTC
CAWSLWKNIQYF
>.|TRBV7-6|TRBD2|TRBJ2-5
TGTGCCAGCAGCCAGGACGGCGGGAGTGAGACCCAGTACTTC
CASSQDGGSETQYF
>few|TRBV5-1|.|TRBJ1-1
TGTGCCAGCAGCTGGGGACCGGAGGCTTTCTTT
CASSWGPEAFF
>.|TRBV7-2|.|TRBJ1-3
TGTGCCAGCAGCTTAGAATGGTCGCACGGAAACACCATATATTTT
CASSLEWSHGNTIYF
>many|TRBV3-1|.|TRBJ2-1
TGTGCCAGCAGCCCTCCACGAGTGGGAGGTACCTACAATGAGCAGTTCTTC
CASSPPRVGGTYNEQFF
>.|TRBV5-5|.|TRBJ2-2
TGTGCCAGCAGCTTACGGGGTTCGGGCCAATACTCATACACCGGGGAGCTGTTTTTT
CASSLRGSGQYSYTGELFF
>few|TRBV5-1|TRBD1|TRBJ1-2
TGCGCCAGCAGGGGCGACAGGGGGCTGGGCTATGGCTACACCTTC
CASRGDRGLGYGYTF
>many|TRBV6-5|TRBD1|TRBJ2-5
TGTGCCAGCAGTTCCCCCCGGGACAGGGGCCAAGAGACCCAGTACTTC
CASSSPRDRGQETQYF
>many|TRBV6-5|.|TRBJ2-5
TGTGCCAGCAGTTCCTTCGGCGGGATCCGAGAGACCCAGTACTTC
CASSSFGGIRETQYF
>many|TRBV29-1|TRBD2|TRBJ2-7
TGCAGCGCTACAACCGCGCCTAGCGGGCCCCCCTACGAGCAGTACTTC
CSATTAPSGPPYEQYF
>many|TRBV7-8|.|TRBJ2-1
TGTGCCAGCAGCCATCCCCCAGGGGCCGCCAATGAGCAGTTCTTC
CASSHPPGAANEQFF
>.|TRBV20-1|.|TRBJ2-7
TGCAGTGCTAGAGTTGGACTCGAGCAGTACTTC
CSARVGLEQYF
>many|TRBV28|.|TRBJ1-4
TGTGCCAGCAGTCAGAGGGGGGCAACTAATGAAAAACTGTTTTTT
CASSQRGATNEKLFF
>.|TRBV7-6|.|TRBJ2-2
TGTGCCAGCAGCTTCTCTGCCTGGAAAACACCCGGGGAGCTGTTTTTT
CASSFSAWKTPGELFF
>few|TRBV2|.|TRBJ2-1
TGTGCCAGCAGTGATTACAGGGTAGGCTCCTACAATGAGCAGTTCTTC
CASSDYRVGSYNEQFF
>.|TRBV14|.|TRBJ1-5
TGTGCCAGCAGCCAAGAAACGGCCGCGGCAGGGGTAAATCAGCCCCAGCATTTT
CASSQETAAAGVNQPQHF
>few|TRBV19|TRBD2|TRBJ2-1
TGTGCCAGTAGTATAACACTAGCGGCTTACAATGAGCAGTTCTTC
CASSITLAAYNEQFF
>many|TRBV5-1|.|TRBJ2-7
TGCGCCAGCAGCTTCGCGGCGGGCTACGAGCAGTACTTC
CASSFAAGYEQYF
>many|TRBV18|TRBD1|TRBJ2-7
TGTGCCAGCTCACCAGACAGGGAGCACTACGAGCAGTACTTC
CASSPDREHYEQYF
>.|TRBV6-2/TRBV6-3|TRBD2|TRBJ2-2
TGTGCCAGCAGTCCTCGACTAGCGGGATACACCGGGGAGCTGTTTTTT
CASSPRLAGYTGELFF